The clone carrying this T cell receptor (beta chain) has just a few counts. Antigen: not known. This entry is derived from a study of Graves' ophthalmopathy and Graves' hyperthyroidism. TCR beta CDR3 amplification used RNA transcripts. RT-PCR in the first round used HTBI primers; a second-round multiplex PCR followed. TCRdb itself ran the multiplex PCR reads through MiXCR, one entry per CDR3 protein. Of almost 400,000 distinct CDR3 sequences in the sample, 15% to 20% were seen once. Certain patients were not enrolled. These were patients with other autoimmune diseases, uncontrolled infections, pregnancy or lactation. The CDR3 totals 15 residues. Trimming took 3 bases from V and 4 from J, leaving 13 bases between them. Germline-derived CDR1 and CDR2 are KGHSH and LQKENI. Points from the study as a whole: Prediction of ophthalmopathy progression reached about 71% sensitivity and roughly 72% specificity. With approximately 88% sensitivity and approximately 79% specificity, a 13-signature model separated ophthalmopathy from stable hyperthyroidism.

This sequence was found in a woman under 30 with Graves' ophthalmopathy. The rearrangement joins TRBV18 to TRBJ1-3; possibly TRBD1 for D (5 bases). Sequenced input: peripheral blood. In nucleotides, the CDR3 is TGTGCCAGCTCACCCGGGACCCCCAGAGGAAACACCATATATTTT. Residues: CASSPGTPRGNTIYF.